Following are 25 T cell receptor beta chains from one sample sequenced in a study of blood T cell repertoires in COVID-19. This table comes from immunoSEQ multiplex PCR, and its TCRdb copy is limited to in-frame clones, with some not included. The data hold 350,000 to 400,000 clones, with about 89% observed a single time. The specimen sequenced was peripheral blood. The source is a woman younger than 45 with COVID-19, enrolled during active disease.

The chain links TRBV10-3 to TRBJ2-7, with D tentatively TRBD2 (6 bases). The CDR3 is 15 amino acids. The germline CDR1 and CDR2 sequences are ENHRY and SYGVKD. With 1 base removed from V and 5 bases from J, the gap between germline ends came to 15 bases. The CDR3 reads CAISEYLAGGDEQYF. The CDR3 bases are TGTGCCATCAGTGAGTACTTAGCCGGGGGAGACGAGCAGTACTTC.

The chain links TRBV29-1 to TRBJ2-1; 9 bases fit TRBD1. The CDR3 length is 14 residues. The junction had 9 bases not matched to a gene; V was cut back by 6 bases and J by 6 bases. From germline, CDR1 is SQVTM and CDR2 ANQGSEA. DNA for the CDR3: TGCAGCGTGACGCCGGGACAGGGCTCCAATGAGCAGTTCTTC. Translating gives CSVTPGQGSNEQFF.

This chain uses TRBV24-1 with TRBJ1-2; no definite D call. V was pared by 2 bases and J by 0 bases, with 6 bases between. The CDR3 is 14 residues long. CDR1 and CDR2 from the germline V gene are KGHDR and SFDVKD. CDR3 residues: CATSDSGANYGYTF. The CDR3 coding sequence is TGTGCCACCAGTGATTCAGGTGCTAACTATGGCTACACCTTC.

The rearrangement uses TRBV2 and TRBJ2-7; a weak D match, TRBD1 (5 bases). This CDR3 spans 15 amino acids. Germline CDR1 SNHLY, CDR2 FYNNEI. The V and J ends lost 0 bases and 6 bases respectively, with 15 bases between them. The DNA for the CDR3 is TGTGCCAGCAGTGAAGCGCTTCAGGGTTCAGGCGAGCAGTACTTC. Its protein is CASSEALQGSGEQYF.

This clone was recorded once. The J gene is TRBJ2-7, the V gene TRBV5-6; D is perhaps TRBD2 (5 bases). V lost 0 bases, J lost 3 bases, and 7 bases lay in between. Germline CDR1 SGHDT, CDR2 YYEEEE. This CDR3 spans 13 amino acids. The CDR3 DNA sequence: TGTGCCAGCAGCTTGGCAGGACTCTACGAGCAGTACGTC. It yields the protein CASSLAGLYEQYV.

V usage is TRBV13 and J usage is TRBJ2-7; 7 nucleotides align to TRBD1. The V gene's germline CDR1 is PRHDT and CDR2 FYEKMQ (reference sequence). With V trimmed by 8 bases and J by 0 bases, 7 bases remained unmatched. The length of the CDR3 is 14 residues. In nucleotides, the CDR3 is TGTGCCAGCTCTCCGACAGGGAGCTCCTACGAGCAGTACGTC. The encoded protein is CASSPTGSSYEQYV.

CDR3 amino acids: CASSFSGTGNEKLFF. CDR3 DNA: TGTGCCAGCAGCTTTTCCGGGACAGGGAATGAAAAACTGTTTTTT. The rearrangement uses TRBV7-9 and TRBJ1-4; 9 bases align to TRBD1. Trimming took 3 bases from V and 5 from J; bases not matched to a gene: 4. Germline assignment: CDR1 SEHNR and CDR2 FQNEAQ (reference sequence). The CDR3 runs 15 residues.

This chain joins TRBV27 and TRBJ1-5; a possible D gene is TRBD1 (6 bases). The CDR3 has 16 residues. V gave up 6 bases and J gave up 4 bases, with 19 bases separating them. Germline CDR1 MNHEY, CDR2 SMNVEV (reference sequence). The CDR3 nucleotides read TGTGCCAGCAGACGGGGTGGGGGGGGCCTTAATCAGCCCCAGCATTTT. Its translation is CASRRGGGGLNQPQHF.

The chain links TRBV11-3 to TRBJ2-3, with D uncertain. This CDR3 is built from 14 residues. V shed 5 bases and J shed 2 bases, with 11 bases lying between them. The germline V gene has CDR1 SGHNT and CDR2 YENEEA. CDR3 residues: CASSPQILTDTQYF. For the CDR3, the DNA is TGTGCCAGCAGCCCACAAATCCTCACAGATACGCAGTATTTT.

V gene TRBV6-4 combines with J gene TRBJ1-6; D unresolved. Trimming took off 0 bases at V and 0 bases at J, with 9 bases between the two ends. CDR1 is MRHNA, CDR2 SNTAGT, per germline. This CDR3 has 17 residues. CDR3 sequence (DNA): TGTGCCAGCAGTGACTCTCATTGGAGCTCCTATAATTCACCCCTCCACTTT. This sequence encodes CASSDSHWSSYNSPLHF.

This chain links TRBV5-8 with TRBJ1-4; 7 nucleotides agree with TRBD1. The CDR3 extends over 13 amino acids. V shed 7 bases and J 10 bases; nucleotides not matched to a gene: 10. The germline V gene has CDR1 SGHTS and CDR2 YDEGEE. The CDR3 DNA is TGTGCCAGCGACAACAACAGGGGAAGAAAACTGTTTTTT. The encoded protein is CASDNNRGRKLFF.

This clone was counted only a few times. V gene TRBV9 combines with J gene TRBJ1-5, with 7 bases lining up with TRBD1. Germline assignment: CDR1 SGDLS and CDR2 YYNGEE. The CDR3 runs to 14 residues. V gave up 4 bases and J gave up 5 bases; unmatched junction bases: 6. The CDR3 loop is CASSLRGLDQPQHF. For the CDR3, the DNA is TGTGCCAGCAGCCTGAGGGGGCTCGATCAGCCCCAGCATTTT. Full variable domain (outside the CDR3, taken from reference TRBV9 and TRBJ1-5): DSGVTQTPKHLITATGQRVTLRCSPRSGDLSVYWYQQSLDQGLQFLIQYYNGEERAKGNILERFSAQQFPDLHSELNLSSLELGDSALYFCASSLRGLDQPQHFGDGTRLSIL.

This chain links TRBV11-3 with TRBJ1-4, with TRBD1 as a possible D gene (6 bases). The V gene lost 5 bases and the J gene lost 4 bases, with 17 bases spanning the gap. The CDR3 runs 16 residues. CDR1 SGHNT and CDR2 YENEEA come from the germline V gene. The CDR3 region has the DNA TGTGCCAGCAGCCAAAGTAGGACAGCCATTAATGAAAAACTGTTTTTT. Residues: CASSQSRTAINEKLFF.

The chain has TRBV29-1 and TRBJ2-5, with TRBD2 matching 11 bases. The germline CDR1 and CDR2 sequences are SQVTM and ANQGSEA. V lost 8 bases to trimming and J lost 5 bases; unmatched junction nucleotides: 7. The CDR3 consists of 13 residues. As DNA, the CDR3 is TGCAGCACTAGCGGGGGTCCACCGGAGACCCAGTACTTC. It translates to CSTSGGPPETQYF.

This sequence joins TRBV19 and TRBJ1-2; 8 nucleotides agree with TRBD1. Germline CDR1 and CDR2: LNHDA and SQIVND (reference sequence). The J segment lost 7 bases and the V segment lost 6 bases, leaving 7 bases of the junction unmatched. The CDR3 extends over 13 amino acids. CDR3 bases: TGTGCCAGTAGGACAGGGGATTTCTCTGGCTACACCTTC. As protein: CASRTGDFSGYTF.

The genes are TRBV20-1 and TRBJ2-1, with a weak D call TRBD2 (6 bases). The germline V and J ends were trimmed by 3 bases and 1 base, with 13 bases remaining between them. Germline CDR1 DFQATT, CDR2 SNEGSKA (reference sequence). The length of the CDR3 is 15 residues. The CDR3 reads CSASTGTPSYNEQFF. CDR3 coding DNA: TGCAGTGCTAGTACCGGGACTCCATCCTACAATGAGCAGTTCTTC.

V is TRBV5-1 and J is TRBJ2-2, with 7 bases identical to TRBD2. Germline values: CDR1 SGHRS, CDR2 YFSETQ. This CDR3 is 15 amino acids long. V lost 2 bases to trimming and J lost 1 base; unmatched junction nucleotides: 2. For the CDR3, the DNA is TGCGCCAGCAGCTTTGGGGGGGTGAACACCGGGGAGCTGTTTTTT. The encoded protein is CASSFGGVNTGELFF.

The chain is built from TRBV24-1 and TRBJ2-3, with a weak D call TRBD1 (7 bases). V lost 5 bases and J 5 bases, leaving 19 bases between the germline ends. Germline V gives CDR1 KGHDR, CDR2 SFDVKD. The CDR3 is 16 amino acids. Here the CDR3 DNA reads TGTGCCACCAGTGCAAGGAGGGGACAGATGGTAGATACGCAGTATTTT. This translates into CATSARRGQMVDTQYF.

The chain recombines TRBV24-1 with TRBJ2-1, with 9 bases that match TRBD1. Trimming took 12 bases from V and 7 from J; bases not matched to a gene: 9. CDR3 length: 13 amino acids. Germline assignment: CDR1 KGHDR and CDR2 SFDVKD. The CDR3 DNA reads as TGTGCCGCTCAACAGGGGGCTGGTAATGAGCAGTTCTTC. This sequence encodes CAAQQGAGNEQFF.

This clone was seen just once. The chain combines TRBV7-8 with TRBJ1-1; unclear D gene. This CDR3 spans 14 amino acids. The germline V and J ends were trimmed by 3 bases and 1 base, with 9 bases remaining between them. Germline V gives CDR1 SGHVS, CDR2 FQNEAQ. The CDR3 here is CASSFYTGNTEAFF. CDR3 nucleotides: TGTGCCAGCAGCTTCTACACGGGGAACACTGAAGCTTTCTTT.

The chain has TRBV28 and TRBJ2-1; no firm D call. The CDR3 contains 14 residues. V lost 2 bases and J lost 15, with 20 bases in between. CDR1 is MDHEN and CDR2 is SYDVKM in the germline V gene. CDR3 DNA: TGTGCCAGCAGTTTACCCGGCGCGTCCGGCGGTTGGTTCTTC. Translated, it gives CASSLPGASGGWFF.

V and J are TRBV19 and TRBJ2-7; 7 nucleotides match TRBD1. This CDR3 contains 14 residues. After removal of 7 bases from V and 1 base from J, the junction contained 7 bases not matched to a gene. Germline assignment: CDR1 LNHDA and CDR2 SQIVND (reference sequence). The CDR3 DNA sequence: TGTGCCAGTAAGCGACAGGGTGAATCCTACGAGCAGTACTTC. This gives the protein CASKRQGESYEQYF.

The V gene is TRBV5-6, the J gene TRBJ1-1; no reliable D call. The germline gives CDR1 SGHDT, CDR2 YYEEEE. The germline V and J ends were trimmed by 3 bases and 4 bases, with 16 bases remaining between them. The CDR3 runs to 15 residues. The CDR3 bases are TGTGCCAGCAGCTACTCAAATCGCTGGGCCACTGAAGCTTTCTTT. Residues: CASSYSNRWATEAFF.

The chain has TRBV24-1 and TRBJ2-1; 11 bases are shared with TRBD2. Germline V lookup: CDR1 KGHDR, CDR2 SFDVKD. The CDR3 loop spans 15 amino acids. V was pared by 11 bases and J by 7 bases, with 12 bases of the junction left unmatched. This chain's CDR3 is CASGSGTSGINEQFF. CDR3 nucleotide sequence: TGTGCCAGCGGTAGTGGGACTAGCGGAATAAATGAGCAGTTCTTC.

J is TRBJ1-5 and V is TRBV2; D is perhaps TRBD1 (5 bases). This CDR3 spans 13 amino acids. V lost 4 bases to trimming and J lost 7 bases, with 11 bases between them. The germline CDR1 and CDR2 sequences are SNHLY and FYNNEI. The CDR3: CASSGQPGQPQHF. The CDR3 nucleotides read TGTGCCAGCAGTGGACAGCCCGGCCAGCCCCAGCATTTT. The full variable domain, completed using reference TRBV2 and TRBJ1-5, is EPEVTQTPSHQVTQMGQEVILRCVPISNHLYFYWYRQILGQKVEFLVSFYNNEISEKSEIFDDQFSVERPDGSNFTLKIRSTKLEDSAMYFCASSGQPGQPQHFGDGTRLSIL.